The clone carrying this T cell receptor beta chain was seen repeatedly, ten times or more. The CDR3 is made up of 14 amino acids. V was cut by 5 bases and J by 9 bases, with 21 bases left in between. Germline CDR1 DFQATT, CDR2 SNEGSKA (reference sequence). Genomic DNA yielded TCR beta CDR3, amplified by two-round multiplex PCR. Amplification during the initial PCR round employed primers specific to each TRBV and TRBJ gene. In TCRdb, the multiplex PCR reads were re-called with MiXCR into one record per CDR3 protein. The table includes roughly 30,000 distinct CDR3 sequences, approximately 38% detected once. These data originate in a study of prognosis after radiotherapy for stage I lung cancer. The overall study: While 6 or 7 patients had squamous cell carcinoma tumors, the tumors of about a dozen were adenocarcinoma. The radiotherapy was SBRT split into 3 to 5 fractions, giving a biologically effective dose of at least 100 Gy.

The source material was PBMCs, sampled before or after stereotactic body radiation therapy (not recorded which). The rearrangement joins TRBV20-1 to TRBJ2-3; maybe TRBD1 (5 bases). This clonotype was obtained from a donor over 45 with non-small cell lung cancer. CDR3 nucleotides: TGCAGTGCTCGACCCGGACACGGGCTGGGGACGCAGTATTTT. Translated, it gives CSARPGHGLGTQYF.